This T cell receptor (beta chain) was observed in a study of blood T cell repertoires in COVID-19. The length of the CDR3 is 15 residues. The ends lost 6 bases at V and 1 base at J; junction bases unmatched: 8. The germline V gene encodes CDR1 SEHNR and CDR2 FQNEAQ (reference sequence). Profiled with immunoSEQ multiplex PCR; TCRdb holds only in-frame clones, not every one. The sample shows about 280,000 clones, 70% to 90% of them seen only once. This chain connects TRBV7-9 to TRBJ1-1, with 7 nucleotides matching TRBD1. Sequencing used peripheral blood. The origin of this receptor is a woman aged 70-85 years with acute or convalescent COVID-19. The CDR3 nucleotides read TGTGCCAGCAGAGCCCCAGGGGGGAGGAACACTGAAGCTTTCTTT. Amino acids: CASRAPGGRNTEAFF.